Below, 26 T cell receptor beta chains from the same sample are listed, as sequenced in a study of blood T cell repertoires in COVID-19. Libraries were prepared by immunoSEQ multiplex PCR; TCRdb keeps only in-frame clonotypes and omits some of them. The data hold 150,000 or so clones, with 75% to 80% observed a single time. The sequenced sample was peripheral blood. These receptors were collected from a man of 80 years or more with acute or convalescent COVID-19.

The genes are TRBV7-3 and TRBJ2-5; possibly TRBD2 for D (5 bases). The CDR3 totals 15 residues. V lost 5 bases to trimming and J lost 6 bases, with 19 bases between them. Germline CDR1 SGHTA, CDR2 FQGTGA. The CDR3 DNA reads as TGTGCCAGCAGCCCGACCCCTGGGAGCTCGCAGACCCAGTACTTC. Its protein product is CASSPTPGSSQTQYF.

This chain's CDR3 is CASSLAQGYEQYF. In nucleotides, the CDR3 is TGTGCCAGCAGCTTAGCTCAGGGATACGAGCAGTACTTC. The chain has TRBV11-2 and TRBJ2-7; D might be TRBD1 (5 bases). The V end was cut by 1 base, the J end by 4 bases, with 8 bases between. CDR1 and CDR2 (germline): SGHAT, FQNNGV. This CDR3 comprises 13 residues.

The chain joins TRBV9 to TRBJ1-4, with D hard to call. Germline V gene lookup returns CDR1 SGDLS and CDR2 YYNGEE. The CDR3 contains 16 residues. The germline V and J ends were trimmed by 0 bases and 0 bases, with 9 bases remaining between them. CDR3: CASSVAGGATNEKLFF. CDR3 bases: TGTGCCAGCAGCGTAGCTGGCGGGGCAACTAATGAAAAACTGTTTTTT.

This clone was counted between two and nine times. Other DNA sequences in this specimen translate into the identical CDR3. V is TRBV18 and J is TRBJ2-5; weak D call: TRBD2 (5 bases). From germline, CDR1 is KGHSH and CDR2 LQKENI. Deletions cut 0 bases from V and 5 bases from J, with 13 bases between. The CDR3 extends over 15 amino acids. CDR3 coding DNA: TGTGCCAGCTCACCACCAACCGGGGTGGGGGAGACCCAGTACTTC. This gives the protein CASSPPTGVGETQYF.

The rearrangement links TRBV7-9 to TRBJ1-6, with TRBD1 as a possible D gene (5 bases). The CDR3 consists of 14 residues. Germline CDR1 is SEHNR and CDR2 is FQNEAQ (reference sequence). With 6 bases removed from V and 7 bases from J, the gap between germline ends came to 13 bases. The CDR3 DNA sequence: TGTGCCAGCAGTTACGGGGAGGGGAATTCACCCCTCCACTTT. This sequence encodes CASSYGEGNSPLHF. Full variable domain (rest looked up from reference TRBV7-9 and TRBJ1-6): DTGVSQNPRHKITKRGQNVTFRCDPISEHNRLYWYRQTLGQGPEFLTYFQNEAQLEKSRLLSDRFSAERPKGSFSTLEIQRTEQGDSAMYLCASSYGEGNSPLHFGNGTRLTVT.

CDR3 DNA sequence: TGTGCCAGCAGTTTCGCGGACTCTAACTATGGCTACACCTTC. Protein: CASSFADSNYGYTF. The chain links TRBV28 to TRBJ1-2; unclear D gene. Germline V gene lookup returns CDR1 MDHEN and CDR2 SYDVKM. CDR3 length equals 14 residues. Trimming pared 3 bases from V and 0 bases from J, leaving 8 bases between.

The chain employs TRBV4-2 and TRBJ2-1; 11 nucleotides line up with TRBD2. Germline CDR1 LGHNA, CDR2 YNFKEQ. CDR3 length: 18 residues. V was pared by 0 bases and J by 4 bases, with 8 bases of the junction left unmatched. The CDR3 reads CASSQESITSGGYNEQFF. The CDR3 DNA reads TGTGCCAGCAGCCAAGAATCTATCACTAGCGGGGGTTACAATGAGCAGTTCTTC.

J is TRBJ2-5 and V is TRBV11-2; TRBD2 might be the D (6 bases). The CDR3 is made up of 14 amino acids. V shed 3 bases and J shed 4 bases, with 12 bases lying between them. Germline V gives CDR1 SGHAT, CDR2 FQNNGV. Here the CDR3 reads CASSLTAGGETQYF. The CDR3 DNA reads TGTGCCAGCAGCTTGACAGCGGGCGGAGAGACCCAGTACTTC.

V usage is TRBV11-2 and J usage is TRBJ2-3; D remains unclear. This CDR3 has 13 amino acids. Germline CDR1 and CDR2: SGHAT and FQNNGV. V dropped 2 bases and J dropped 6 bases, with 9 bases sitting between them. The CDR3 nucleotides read TGTGCCAGCAGCTTACTCCTCCGGGATACGCAGTATTTT. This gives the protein CASSLLLRDTQYF.

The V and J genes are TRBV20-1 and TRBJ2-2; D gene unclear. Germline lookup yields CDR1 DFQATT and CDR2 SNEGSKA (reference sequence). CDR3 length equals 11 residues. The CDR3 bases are TGCGGTCGGTTATTCACCGGGGAGCTGTTTTTT. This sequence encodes CGRLFTGELFF.

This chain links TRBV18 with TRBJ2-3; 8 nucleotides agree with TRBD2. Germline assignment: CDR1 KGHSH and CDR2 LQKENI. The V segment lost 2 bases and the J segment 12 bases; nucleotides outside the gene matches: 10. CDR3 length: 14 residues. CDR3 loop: CASSPAGTRVNQYF. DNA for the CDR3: TGTGCCAGCTCACCAGCCGGGACTAGAGTTAATCAGTATTTT.

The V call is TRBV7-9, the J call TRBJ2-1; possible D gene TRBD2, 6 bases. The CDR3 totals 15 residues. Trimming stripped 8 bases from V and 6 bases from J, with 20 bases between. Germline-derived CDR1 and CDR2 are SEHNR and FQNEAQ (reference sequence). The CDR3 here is CASPLAQGLVNEQFF. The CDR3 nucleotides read TGTGCCAGCCCCCTAGCGCAGGGTTTGGTCAATGAGCAGTTCTTC.

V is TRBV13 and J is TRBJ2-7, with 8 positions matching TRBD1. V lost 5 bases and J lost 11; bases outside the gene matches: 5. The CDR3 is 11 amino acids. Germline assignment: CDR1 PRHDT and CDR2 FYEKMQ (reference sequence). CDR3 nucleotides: TGTGCCAGCAGCGACAGGGGAGATAAGTACTTC. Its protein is CASSDRGDKYF.

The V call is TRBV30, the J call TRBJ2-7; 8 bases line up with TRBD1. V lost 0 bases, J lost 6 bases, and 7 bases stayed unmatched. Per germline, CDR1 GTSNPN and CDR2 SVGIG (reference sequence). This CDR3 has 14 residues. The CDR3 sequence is CAWSVWQGASEQYF. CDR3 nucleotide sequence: TGTGCCTGGAGTGTTTGGCAGGGGGCCAGCGAGCAGTACTTC.

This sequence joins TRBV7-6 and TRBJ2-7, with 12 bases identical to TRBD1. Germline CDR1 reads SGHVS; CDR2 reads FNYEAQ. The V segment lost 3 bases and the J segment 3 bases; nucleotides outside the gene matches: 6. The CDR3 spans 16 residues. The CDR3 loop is CASSLGTGGRIYEQYF. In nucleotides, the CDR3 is TGTGCCAGCAGCTTGGGGACAGGGGGCAGAATCTACGAGCAGTACTTC.

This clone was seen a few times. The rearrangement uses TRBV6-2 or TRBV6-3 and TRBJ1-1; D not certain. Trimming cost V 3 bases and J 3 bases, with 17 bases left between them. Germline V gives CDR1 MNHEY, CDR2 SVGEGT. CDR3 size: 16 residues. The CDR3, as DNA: TGTGCCAGCAGTTATTCAGGTCGGCGGGAGGACACTGAAGCTTTCTTT. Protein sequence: CASSYSGRREDTEAFF.

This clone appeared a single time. CDR3 amino acids: CASSGNRGRNFDYEQYV. Here the CDR3 DNA reads TGTGCCAGCAGCGGTAACAGGGGGCGGAACTTTGACTACGAGCAGTACGTC. The chain recombines TRBV5-6 with TRBJ2-7; 9 nucleotides align to TRBD1. Trimming removed 4 bases from V and 3 bases from J; junction bases left unmatched: 14. CDR3 length: 17 residues. Germline values: CDR1 SGHDT, CDR2 YYEEEE.

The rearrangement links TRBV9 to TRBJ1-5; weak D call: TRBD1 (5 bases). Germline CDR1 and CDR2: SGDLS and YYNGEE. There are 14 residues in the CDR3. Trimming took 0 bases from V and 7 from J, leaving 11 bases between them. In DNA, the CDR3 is TGTGCCAGCAGCGTAGGGCAGGGCGGCCAGCCCCAGCATTTT. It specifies CASSVGQGGQPQHF.

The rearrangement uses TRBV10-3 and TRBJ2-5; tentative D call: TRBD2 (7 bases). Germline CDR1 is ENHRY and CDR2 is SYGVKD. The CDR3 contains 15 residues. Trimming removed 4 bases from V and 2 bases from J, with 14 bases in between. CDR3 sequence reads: CAISVGGRGQETQYF. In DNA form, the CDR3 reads TGTGCCATCAGTGTCGGGGGGCGCGGGCAAGAGACCCAGTACTTC.

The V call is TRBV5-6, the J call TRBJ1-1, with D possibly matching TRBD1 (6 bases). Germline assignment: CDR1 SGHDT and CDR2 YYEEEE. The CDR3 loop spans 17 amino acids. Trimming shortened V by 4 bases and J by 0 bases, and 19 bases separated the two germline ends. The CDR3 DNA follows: TGTGCCAGCAGCACCCTTTATTACAGGGACATGAACACTGAAGCTTTCTTT. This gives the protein CASSTLYYRDMNTEAFF.

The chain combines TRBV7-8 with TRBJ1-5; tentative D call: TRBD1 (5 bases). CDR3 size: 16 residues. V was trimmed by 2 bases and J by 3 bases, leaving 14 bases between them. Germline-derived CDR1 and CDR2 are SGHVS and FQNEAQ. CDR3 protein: CASSLRGREINQPQHF. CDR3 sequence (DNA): TGTGCCAGCAGCTTACGGGGCCGGGAGATCAATCAGCCCCAGCATTTT.

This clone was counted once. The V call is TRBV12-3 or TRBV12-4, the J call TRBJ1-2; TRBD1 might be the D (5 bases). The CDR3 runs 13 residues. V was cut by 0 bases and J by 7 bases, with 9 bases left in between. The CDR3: CASSLAGRGGYTF. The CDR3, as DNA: TGTGCCAGCAGTTTAGCGGGGCGAGGTGGCTACACCTTC.

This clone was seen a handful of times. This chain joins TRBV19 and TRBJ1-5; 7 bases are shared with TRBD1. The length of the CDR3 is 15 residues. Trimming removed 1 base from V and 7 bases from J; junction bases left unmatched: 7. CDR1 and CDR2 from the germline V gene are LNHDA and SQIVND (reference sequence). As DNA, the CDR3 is TGTGCCAGTAGTATAGGCCTCGACAGGGAGCAGCCCCAGCATTTT. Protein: CASSIGLDREQPQHF.

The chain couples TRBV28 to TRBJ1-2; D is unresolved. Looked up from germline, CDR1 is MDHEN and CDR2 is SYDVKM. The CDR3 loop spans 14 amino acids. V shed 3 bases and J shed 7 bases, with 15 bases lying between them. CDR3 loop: CASSFSGYTGGYTF. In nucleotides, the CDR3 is TGTGCCAGCAGTTTCTCGGGATATACGGGTGGCTACACCTTC.

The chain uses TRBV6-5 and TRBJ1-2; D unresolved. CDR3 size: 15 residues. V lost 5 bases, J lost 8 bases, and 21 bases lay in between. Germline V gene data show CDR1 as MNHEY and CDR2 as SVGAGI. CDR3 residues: CASSPEVTSRRGYTF. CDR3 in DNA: TGTGCCAGCAGTCCCGAAGTTACCTCACGGAGGGGCTACACCTTC.

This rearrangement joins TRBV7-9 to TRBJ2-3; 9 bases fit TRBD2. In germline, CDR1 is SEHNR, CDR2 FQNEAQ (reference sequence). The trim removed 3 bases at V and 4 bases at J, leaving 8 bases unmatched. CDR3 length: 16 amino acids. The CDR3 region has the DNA TGTGCCAGCAGCTTCGGGACTAGCTTGCGCGCAGATACGCAGTATTTT. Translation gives CASSFGTSLRADTQYF.